This record looks at one T cell receptor (beta chain) sequence and its context. The protocol was immunoSEQ multiplex PCR, while the TCRdb copy is restricted to in-frame clones and leaves out a portion. The data show tens of thousands of clones, 85% to 95% seen once. Germline values: CDR1 ENHRY, CDR2 SYGVKD. The CDR3 is 15 residues long. Trimming at V came to 4 bases and at J to 4 bases, leaving 6 bases not matched to a gene. The data were obtained in a study of T cell changes during pregnancy in multiple sclerosis. This sequence joins TRBV10-3 and TRBJ1-2; 10 positions match TRBD1. The TCR originated in a female donor with multiple sclerosis, enrolled in a pregnancy study. The material was peripheral blood, obtained in the first trimester of pregnancy. The CDR3 coding sequence is TGTGCCATCAGTGCTTCAGGACAGGGGGGCTATGGCTACACCTTC. Amino acids: CAISASGQGGYGYTF.